These 30 T cell receptor beta chains were sequenced from one sample in a study of OX40 agonist ivuxolimab in advanced cancers. The protocol was immunoSEQ multiplex PCR, while the TCRdb copy is restricted to in-frame clones and leaves out a portion. Here the sample spans 25,000 or so clones, approximately 88% being singletons. Sequenced here: CD4+ or CD8+ T cells sorted from blood, sampled in a trial of the OX40 agonist ivuxolimab. The receptors stem from an adult with an advanced solid tumor such as melanoma, head and neck, liver or kidney cancer.

The CDR3 region has the DNA TGCGCCAGCAGCTTGGCAGCAGGGGGACTGAACACTGAAGCTTTCTTT. Its protein is CASSLAAGGLNTEAFF. V usage is TRBV5-1 and J usage is TRBJ1-1, with 7 bases fitting TRBD1. V was pared by 0 bases and J by 0 bases, with 5 bases of the junction left unmatched. Germline V gene sequence: CDR1 SGHRS, CDR2 YFSETQ. The CDR3 has 16 amino acids. Full variable domain (rest looked up from reference TRBV5-1 and TRBJ1-1): KAGVTQTPRYLIKTRGQQVTLSCSPISGHRSVSWYQQTPGQGLQFLFEYFSETQRNKGNFPGRFSGRQFSNSRSEMNVSTLELGDSALYLCASSLAAGGLNTEAFFGQGTRLTVV.

The chain recombines TRBV28 with TRBJ1-1; D is unclear. This CDR3 contains 12 residues. Looked up from germline, CDR1 is MDHEN and CDR2 is SYDVKM. Trimming took off 6 bases at V and 8 bases at J, with 13 bases between the two ends. CDR3: CASSKARTEAFF. The CDR3 DNA is TGTGCCAGCAGCAAGGCCAGGACCGAAGCTTTCTTT.

The chain couples TRBV5-1 to TRBJ2-7, with 13 bases matching TRBD2. This CDR3 comprises 16 residues. CDR1 is SGHRS, CDR2 YFSETQ, per germline. Germline trimming cut 4 bases from V and 3 bases from J; bases unmatched to any gene: 7. The CDR3 coding sequence is TGCGCCAGCAGCCACGGGACTAGCGGGGAGGGCTACGAGCAGTACTTC. Translation: CASSHGTSGEGYEQYF.

This chain connects TRBV5-1 to TRBJ1-4; 9 bases are shared with TRBD1. V trimming: 4 bases; J trimming: 3 bases; junction bases outside the gene matches: 7. Germline CDR1 is SGHRS and CDR2 is YFSETQ. The CDR3 covers 16 residues. The CDR3 coding sequence is TGCGCCAGCAGCCAACTACAGGGGGCGGCTAATGAAAAACTGTTTTTT. Translation gives CASSQLQGAANEKLFF.

This chain joins TRBV6-5 and TRBJ1-1; maybe TRBD1 (5 bases). V dropped 7 bases and J dropped 10 bases, with 25 bases sitting between them. CDR1 MNHEY and CDR2 SVGAGI come from the germline V gene. CDR3 size: 15 residues. CDR3 in amino acids: CASTPYPLRVDGAFF. The CDR3 nucleotides read TGTGCCAGCACCCCCTACCCTCTCAGGGTAGATGGAGCTTTCTTT.

The rearrangement links TRBV25-1 to TRBJ1-1; 7 nucleotides align to TRBD1. The length of the CDR3 is 13 residues. CDR1 MGHDK and CDR2 SYGVNS come from the germline V gene. The trim removed 9 bases at V and 4 bases at J, leaving 8 bases unmatched. CDR3 amino acids: CARIQGIGTEAFF. CDR3 nucleotide sequence: TGTGCCAGAATACAGGGGATCGGCACTGAAGCTTTCTTT.

This chain uses TRBV19 with TRBJ2-7; 8 bases agree with TRBD2. V lost 6 bases to trimming and J lost 2 bases; unmatched junction nucleotides: 6. The germline V gene has CDR1 LNHDA and CDR2 SQIVND (reference sequence). The CDR3 runs to 14 residues. This chain's CDR3 is CASSPGLGTYEQYF. The CDR3, as DNA: TGTGCCAGTAGCCCGGGACTAGGAACCTACGAGCAGTACTTC.

The chain carries TRBV14 and TRBJ1-2; D uncertain. Germline values: CDR1 SGHDN, CDR2 FVKESK. V lost 5 bases and J lost 5, with 12 bases in between. The CDR3 spans 13 residues. CDR3 DNA: TGTGCCAGCAGCTTTGGGCAAATTTATGGCTACACCTTC. Translation: CASSFGQIYGYTF.

This chain connects TRBV14 to TRBJ2-1; D not certain. The V gene lost 4 bases and the J gene lost 0 bases, with 22 bases spanning the gap. Per germline, CDR1 SGHDN and CDR2 FVKESK. The CDR3 covers 19 residues. The CDR3 DNA sequence: TGTGCCAGCAGCCCAGAGGATAGCCTTACCTGGGTCTCCTACAATGAGCAGTTCTTC. This codes for CASSPEDSLTWVSYNEQFF.

This chain connects TRBV6-5 to TRBJ1-1, with D uncertain. V lost 2 bases to trimming and J lost 1 base, with 11 bases between them. The germline V gene has CDR1 MNHEY and CDR2 SVGAGI. The CDR3 has 15 residues. The DNA of the CDR3 is TGTGCCAGCAGTTACCAACCGGAGTCGAACACTGAAGCTTTCTTT. Its protein product is CASSYQPESNTEAFF.

This clone appeared a few times. This chain links TRBV11-2 with TRBJ1-5, with TRBD1 as a possible D gene (6 bases). CDR1 is SGHAT and CDR2 is FQNNGV in the germline V gene. The V gene lost 5 bases and the J gene lost 7 bases, with 12 bases spanning the gap. This CDR3 is built from 13 residues. For the CDR3, the DNA is TGTGCCAGCAGCCCGGGGGGGCGGCAGCCCCAGCATTTT. Translation: CASSPGGRQPQHF.

Only one count was recorded for this clone. The CDR3 sequence: CASSTPTSPEAFF. The DNA of the CDR3 is TGTGCCAGTAGTACTCCGACAAGTCCTGAAGCTTTCTTT. The V and J genes are TRBV19 and TRBJ1-1; D uncertain. The CDR3 is 13 residues long. Trimming took 4 bases from V and 6 from J, leaving 12 bases between them. CDR1 LNHDA and CDR2 SQIVND come from the germline V gene (reference sequence).

This clone showed up just a few times. DNA for the CDR3: TGTGCCAGTACCCCAGACAGGGCCCGGGGAGATACGCAGTATTTT. Encoded protein: CASTPDRARGDTQYF. The chain has TRBV19 and TRBJ2-3; TRBD1 matches at 7 bases. Trimming took 7 bases from V and 5 from J; bases not matched to a gene: 12. CDR3 length: 15 residues. From germline, CDR1 is LNHDA and CDR2 SQIVND (reference sequence).

This chain uses TRBV5-1 with TRBJ2-3; D uncertain. The CDR3 is 14 residues long. V shed 3 bases and J shed 1 base, with 9 bases lying between them. Germline V gene sequence: CDR1 SGHRS, CDR2 YFSETQ. The CDR3 DNA reads as TGCGCCAGCAGCTATAGGTCGGGCACAGATACGCAGTATTTT. This encodes CASSYRSGTDTQYF.

The chain carries TRBV6-6 and TRBJ2-7; D gene unclear. The CDR3 length is 11 residues. The germline V gene has CDR1 MNHNY and CDR2 SVGAGI (reference sequence). The V end lost 5 bases, the J end lost 1 base, and 3 bases lay between the germline ends. The CDR3 region has the DNA TGTGCCAGCAGTGCATCCTACGAGCAGTACTTC. Protein product: CASSASYEQYF.

This clone was seen only a few times. The V call is TRBV6-4, the J call TRBJ1-2; D perhaps matches TRBD1 (6 bases). V lost 5 bases and J lost 7, with 14 bases in between. Germline CDR1 MRHNA, CDR2 SNTAGT. This CDR3 spans 13 amino acids. The CDR3: CASSPQGLGGYTF. DNA for the CDR3: TGTGCCAGCAGTCCCCAGGGGCTTGGTGGCTACACCTTC.

The chain recombines TRBV7-8 with TRBJ1-3, with D unresolved. The CDR3 runs 12 residues. Germline-derived CDR1 and CDR2 are SGHVS and FQNEAQ. V lost 0 bases to trimming and J lost 7 bases, with 4 bases between them. The CDR3 sequence is CASSLAGNTIYF. The DNA of the CDR3 is TGTGCCAGCAGCTTAGCAGGGAACACCATATATTTT.

This chain links TRBV7-3 with TRBJ2-3, with 9 bases fitting TRBD1. Trimming removed 5 bases from V and 2 bases from J; junction bases left unmatched: 8. The CDR3 loop spans 16 amino acids. Germline V CDR1 and CDR2: SGHTA, FQGTGA. CDR3 in DNA: TGTGCCAGCAGCCTCGGACAGGGGACCCTCACAGATACGCAGTATTTT. It encodes CASSLGQGTLTDTQYF.

This clone is a singleton in its sample. The chain couples TRBV11-3 to TRBJ2-5; possible D gene TRBD2, 5 bases. V was cut by 5 bases and J by 2 bases, with 12 bases left in between. This CDR3 spans 14 amino acids. Germline values: CDR1 SGHNT, CDR2 YENEEA. The CDR3 here is CASSAVRGQETQYF. The DNA for the CDR3 is TGTGCCAGCAGCGCCGTCCGGGGACAAGAGACCCAGTACTTC.

The chain carries TRBV7-3 and TRBJ1-5, with TRBD1 identical over 9 bases. V was pared by 5 bases and J by 7 bases, with 15 bases of the junction left unmatched. CDR3 length: 17 residues. From germline, CDR1 is SGHTA and CDR2 FQGTGA. As DNA, the CDR3 is TGTGCCAGCAGCAACACAGGGGGCGTTTTATTGGAACAGCCCCAGCATTTT. As protein: CASSNTGGVLLEQPQHF.

This chain joins TRBV2 and TRBJ2-7; 7 positions match TRBD1. J lost 2 bases, V lost 4 bases, and 8 bases had no gene match. The CDR3 has 15 residues. Germline CDR1 SNHLY, CDR2 FYNNEI. CDR3 DNA sequence: TGTGCCAGCAGTGTTTCGGGCACAGGGGCCTACGAGCAGTACTTC. Its protein is CASSVSGTGAYEQYF.

The chain links TRBV5-6 to TRBJ1-4; a weak D match, TRBD1 (6 bases). Deletions cut 1 base from V and 3 bases from J, with 19 bases between. Germline CDR1 SGHDT, CDR2 YYEEEE. This CDR3 is built from 18 residues. This chain's CDR3 is CASSLRLAGQGSNEKLFF. The CDR3 bases are TGTGCCAGCAGCTTGCGCCTCGCGGGGCAGGGGTCTAATGAAAAACTGTTTTTT.

The chain uses TRBV7-9 and TRBJ1-1, with 8 positions matching TRBD1. Germline CDR1 and CDR2: SEHNR and FQNEAQ (reference sequence). This CDR3 spans 17 amino acids. V gave up 2 bases and J gave up 1 base; unmatched junction bases: 9. Written as DNA, the CDR3 is TGTGCCAGCAGCTTACCAGGGGGCGGACAGGGGAACACTGAAGCTTTCTTT. Translating gives CASSLPGGGQGNTEAFF.

The chain couples TRBV5-1 to TRBJ2-3; 7 bases are a match to TRBD1. Germline lookup yields CDR1 SGHRS and CDR2 YFSETQ. There are 14 residues in the CDR3. Losses at the gene ends were 4 bases for V and 6 bases for J; bases not matched to a gene: 8. CDR3 sequence reads: CASSPGQNRDTQYF. The CDR3 nucleotides read TGCGCCAGCAGCCCGGGACAGAATAGGGATACGCAGTATTTT.

V is TRBV29-1 and J is TRBJ2-3; 7 bases are shared with TRBD1. The CDR3 has 13 amino acids. Germline CDR1 SQVTM, CDR2 ANQGSEA. J was trimmed by 2 bases and V by 8 bases; bases with no gene match: 7. Written as DNA, the CDR3 is TGCAGCTCCGGACAGGCACCCACAGATACGCAGTATTTT. Protein: CSSGQAPTDTQYF.

The CDR3 sequence: CASSQQAGTGTDTQYF. DNA of the CDR3: TGCGCCAGCAGCCAACAAGCGGGGACCGGCACAGATACGCAGTATTTT. V is TRBV4-3 and J is TRBJ2-3, with 7 nucleotides matching TRBD2. This CDR3 comprises 16 residues. Germline CDR1 reads LGHNA; CDR2 reads YSLEER. V lost 2 bases, J lost 1 base, and 6 bases stayed unmatched.

The chain employs TRBV10-1 and TRBJ2-3; 15 nucleotides match TRBD2. This CDR3 comprises 16 residues. The V gene end was trimmed by 3 bases and the J gene end by 5 bases; junction bases not matched to a gene: 3. Looked up from germline, CDR1 is WNHNN and CDR2 is SYGVQD (reference sequence). The CDR3 sequence: CASSDKGLAGGDTQYF. The DNA for the CDR3 is TGCGCCAGCAGTGACAAGGGACTAGCGGGAGGAGATACGCAGTATTTT.

The chain recombines TRBV6-1 with TRBJ1-5; D remains unclear. V dropped 4 bases and J dropped 1 base, with 8 bases sitting between them. Germline CDR1 and CDR2: MNHNS and SASEGT. The CDR3 covers 14 residues. CDR3 in DNA: TGTGCCAGCAGTGGAAGAATCAGCAATCAGCCCCAGCATTTT. Encoded protein: CASSGRISNQPQHF.

J is TRBJ2-2 and V is TRBV19, with D hard to call. The CDR3 contains 13 residues. Germline V gene data show CDR1 as LNHDA and CDR2 as SQIVND (reference sequence). The V end lost 7 bases, the J end lost 6 bases, and 12 bases lay between the germline ends. CDR3 coding DNA: TGTGCCAGTAAAACGGACGGGTCCGGGGAGCTGTTTTTT. Encoded protein: CASKTDGSGELFF.

This chain links TRBV10-1 with TRBJ2-3; D is undetermined. Trimming removed 1 base from V and 5 bases from J, with 16 bases in between. The CDR3 length is 16 residues. Germline V gene sequence: CDR1 WNHNN, CDR2 SYGVQD (reference sequence). CDR3 sequence: CASSEWGSPSGDTQYF. The CDR3, as DNA: TGCGCCAGCAGTGAGTGGGGTTCCCCATCGGGAGATACGCAGTATTTT.